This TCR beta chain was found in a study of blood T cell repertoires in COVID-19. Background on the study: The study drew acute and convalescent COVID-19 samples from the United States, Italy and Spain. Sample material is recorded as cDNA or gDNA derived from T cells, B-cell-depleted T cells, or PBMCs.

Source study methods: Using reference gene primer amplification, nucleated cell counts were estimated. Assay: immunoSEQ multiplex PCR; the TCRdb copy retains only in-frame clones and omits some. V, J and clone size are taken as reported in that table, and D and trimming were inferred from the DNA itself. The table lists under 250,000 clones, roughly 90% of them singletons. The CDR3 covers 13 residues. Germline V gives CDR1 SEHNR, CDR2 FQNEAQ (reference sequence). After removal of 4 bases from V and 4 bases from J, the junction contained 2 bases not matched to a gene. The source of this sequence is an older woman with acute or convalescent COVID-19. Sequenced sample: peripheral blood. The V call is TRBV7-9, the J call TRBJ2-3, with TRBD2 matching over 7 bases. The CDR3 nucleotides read TGTGCCAGCAGCTGGGGGGGTCCAGATACGCAGTATTTT. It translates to CASSWGGPDTQYF.